This T cell receptor (beta chain) was obtained from a study of T cells in Graves' hyperthyroidism and ophthalmopathy (dated by TCRdb to 2018 to 2020). Study-level background: Peripheral blood samples were taken at initial diagnosis, before any treatment was given. TCR V-J signatures able to tell the groups apart were searched for in a discovery cohort of 90 to 100 patients, of whom fewer than 45 had Graves' ophthalmopathy and about 55 had stable Graves' hyperthyroidism. An independent validation cohort of fewer than 20 hyperthyroidism patients and some 15 patients who later progressed to ophthalmopathy tested prospective prediction of ophthalmopathy. The approximately 98 discovery patients were randomly divided into training and test sets at a 7:3 ratio. In several Graves' hyperthyroidism patients, the study also compared T-cell repertoires from thyroid tissue with T-cell repertoires from blood. Following sampling, methimazole starting at 30 mg daily was given to hyperthyroidism patients, and high-dose intravenous methylprednisolone was given to ophthalmopathy patients. According to the paper, TCR Vbeta CDR3 sequencing was carried out on roughly 130 peripheral blood samples, which came from more than 40 ophthalmopathy, around 75 hyperthyroidism and approximately 17 progressor patients.

Remarks on this clonotype: Its recognized antigen is unknown. Compared with germline, one end of the junction differs, possibly owing to a read error.

Amplification of TCR beta CDR3 regions was carried out from RNA transcripts. A first-round RT-PCR of the TCR CDR3 used the HTBI primer set with the Qiagen OneStep RT-PCR kit. A second multiplex PCR round built the libraries, followed by size selection and purification. Paired-end sequencing of the libraries was performed with 100 bp reads on an Illumina HiSeq2000. The original methods were these. SOAPnuke was used to process the raw data, removing reads that contained adapters or uncalled bases, had a mean Phred below 15, or lacked an exact match to the constant primer or identifier. COPE v1.2.5 was used to merge high-quality paired reads, and clonotypes were defined as unique nucleotide sequences. Clonotypes were aligned to IMGT TRBV, TRBD and TRBJ reference segments using MiTCR v1.1. The analysis was restricted to V-J combinations with a frequency above 0.0001, which together covered just over 99% of the repertoires. The TCS score was defined as F50 (clonal expansion) divided by E x V (chaos), with BLOSUM62-based TCRdist calculated between CDR3 peptides within each V-J. Welch's t-statistics and random forest reduced 514 V-J features to some 14, which were used in a naive Bayes classifier (R e1071). Thyroid-blood repertoire similarity was quantified with the Morisita-Horn index. TCRdb reworked the public reads: Q25 trimming with fastp, MiXCR clone assembly, productive beta chains retained. Duplicate CDR3 protein sequences are folded into a single record with the most common DNA and genes. TCRdb's processing, not the authors', yielded these V and J calls. The sample includes about 840,000 distinct CDR3 sequences, with 35% to 40% observed a single time. Around 9.3% of the sample lies in the top ten.

Graves' hyperthyroidism was defined as stable when no progression to ophthalmopathy occurred over 18 months of follow-up. The hyperthyroidism patients were between 18 and 65 years old and newly diagnosed, with a disease duration of less than 2 months. Exclusion was applied to patients with uncontrolled infections, other autoimmune diseases, pregnancy or lactation. Diagnoses relied on clinical symptoms, serum thyroxine and TRAb, thyroid ultrasound and orbital computed tomography. Ficoll-Paque density gradient centrifugation was used to isolate PBMCs from approximately 11 ml of fresh peripheral blood. Total RNA was extracted using Trizol reagent, and RNA quality was assessed on an Agilent 2100 Bioanalyzer. The investigation overall reported the following: In cross-validation, a model built on a 13 V-J signature told ophthalmopathy apart from stable hyperthyroidism with 85% to 90% sensitivity and around 83% specificity, and in testing the same model reached 80%/75%. No statistical method was used to set the sample size in advance, and investigators knew the group allocation. In validation, the model predicted progression to ophthalmopathy a median of around 6.5 months before onset, with about 67% sensitivity and roughly 79% specificity. Most expanded thyroid clonotypes (frequency above 0.001) were also detected in blood, a finding suggesting that blood repertoires may reflect thyroid immune responses.

CDR1 and CDR2, looked up from the germline V gene (reference sequence), are SSHAT and FNYEAQ. The CDR3, from cysteine to phenylalanine, totals 14 residues. The only DNA kept is the CDR3, 42 bases in frame from the first base. The sample comprised blood. The sequence came from a man between 18 and 29 years old with Graves' hyperthyroidism. The chain is assembled from TRBV7-7 and TRBJ2-5, and 8 bases in between align with TRBD2. The bases read TGTGCTAGCAGCGGCGGGACTAGAGGAGAGACCCAGTACTTC. Translated, this is CASSGGTRGETQYF. Here the CDR3 is joined to the reference TRBV7-7 and TRBJ2-5 genes, and the full variable domain is: GAGVSQSPRYKVTKRGQDVTLRCDPISSHATLYWYQQALGQGPEFLTYFNYEAQPDKSGLPSDRFSAERPEGSISTLTIQRTEQRDSAMYRCASSGGTRGETQYFGPGTRLLVL.